This T cell receptor (beta chain) is from a study of cytomegalovirus exposure and HLA in healthy donors. Turning to the study itself: The 130 or so validation repertoires used a platform that matched the one used for the approximately 690 first-cohort repertoires, as a later analysis reported.

Deletions cut 0 bases from V and 1 base from J, with 7 bases between. The CDR3 spans 13 residues. CDR1 GTSNPN and CDR2 SVGIG come from the germline V gene (reference sequence). TCRdb keeps only in-frame clones here, not all; method: immunoSEQ multiplex PCR. The sample contains some 150,000 clones, roughly 90% of which appear only once. The receptor's source is a man younger than 35 in good health and CMV-seropositive. The rearrangement uses TRBV30 and TRBJ2-7, with D unclear. Input material: PBMCs. This chain's CDR3 is CAWSVDFSYEQYF. The CDR3 DNA is TGTGCCTGGAGTGTAGACTTTTCCTACGAGCAGTACTTC.